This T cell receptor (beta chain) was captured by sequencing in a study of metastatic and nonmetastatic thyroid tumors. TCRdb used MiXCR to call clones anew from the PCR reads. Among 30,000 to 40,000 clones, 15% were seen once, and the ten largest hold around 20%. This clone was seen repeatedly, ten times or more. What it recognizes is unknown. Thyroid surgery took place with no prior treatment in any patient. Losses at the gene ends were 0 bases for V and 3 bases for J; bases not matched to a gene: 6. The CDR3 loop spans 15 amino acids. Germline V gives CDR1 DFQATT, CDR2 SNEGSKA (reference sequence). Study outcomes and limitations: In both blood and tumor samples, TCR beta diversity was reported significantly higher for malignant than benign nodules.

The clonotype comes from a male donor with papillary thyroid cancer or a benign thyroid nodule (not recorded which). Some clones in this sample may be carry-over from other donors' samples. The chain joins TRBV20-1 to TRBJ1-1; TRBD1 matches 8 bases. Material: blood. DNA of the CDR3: TGCAGTGCTAGAGATTTTGGACAGGGTCACACTGAAGCTTTCTTT. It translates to CSARDFGQGHTEAFF.